The clone carrying this TCR beta chain was detected only a few times. These data come from a study of cytomegalovirus exposure and HLA in healthy donors. Study details: Sequencing of approximately 190 million T cells in an earlier analysis found 100 million to 140 million unique TCR beta sequences.

The germline V gene has CDR1 SGHRS and CDR2 YFSETQ. With V trimmed by 5 bases and J by 9 bases, 7 bases remained unmatched. The CDR3 runs to 12 residues. In the PCR, 60 Vbeta and 13 Jbeta primers were used. TCRdb's table, derived via immunoSEQ multiplex PCR, lists solely in-frame clones and lacks some. The sample yields roughly 190,000 clones, roughly four fifths seen once. The clonotype originates from a woman under 30 in good health and CMV-seronegative. The chain employs TRBV5-1 and TRBJ1-1; TRBD1 agrees at 7 bases. Sequencing was performed on PBMCs. The CDR3 DNA reads TGCGCCAGCAGAGAGGGACAGACTAAAGCTTTCTTT. It encodes CASREGQTKAFF.